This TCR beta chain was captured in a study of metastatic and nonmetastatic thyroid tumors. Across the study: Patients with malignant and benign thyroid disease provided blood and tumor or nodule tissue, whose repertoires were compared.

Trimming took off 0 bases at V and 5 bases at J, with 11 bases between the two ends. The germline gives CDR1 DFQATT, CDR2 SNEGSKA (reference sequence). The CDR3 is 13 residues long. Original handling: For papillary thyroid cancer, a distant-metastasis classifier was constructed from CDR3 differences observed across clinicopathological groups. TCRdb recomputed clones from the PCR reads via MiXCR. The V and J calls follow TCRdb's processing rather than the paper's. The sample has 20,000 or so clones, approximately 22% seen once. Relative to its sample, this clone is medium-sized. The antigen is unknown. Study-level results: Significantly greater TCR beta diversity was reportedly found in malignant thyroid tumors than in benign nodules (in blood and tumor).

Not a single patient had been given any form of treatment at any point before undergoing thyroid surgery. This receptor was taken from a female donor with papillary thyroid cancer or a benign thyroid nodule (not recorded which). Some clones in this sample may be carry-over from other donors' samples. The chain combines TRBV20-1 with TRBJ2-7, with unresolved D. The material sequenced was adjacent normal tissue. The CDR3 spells CSARDGPFHEQYF. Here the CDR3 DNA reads TGCAGTGCTAGAGACGGACCTTTCCACGAGCAGTACTTC.